This T cell receptor beta chain was sequenced for a study of PD-L1 blockade in urothelial cancer. Clones were read by immunoSEQ multiplex PCR, and TCRdb kept only the in-frame ones, dropping some. The table lists tens of thousands of clones, around four fifths of them singletons, with roughly 7% in the top ten. Note on this clone: Its antigen is as yet unknown.

Findings and limits, study-wide: Pretreatment TCR clonality in blood under the median foretold superior survival.

The V and J ends lost 11 bases and 7 bases respectively, with 14 bases between them. Per germline, CDR1 MNHEY and CDR2 SVGAGI. This CDR3 is 11 amino acids long. The time point is: pretreatment peripheral blood. The chain has TRBV6-5 and TRBJ1-2, with D perhaps matching TRBD1 (6 bases). This receptor was identified in a man between 60 and 75 years old with urothelial cancer. The sample was PBMCs, taken around atezolizumab (anti-PD-L1) treatment. CDR3 in DNA: TGTGCCTCCAAAGGGGGGGGTGGCTACACCTTC. This translates into CASKGGGGYTF.